Shown below are 3 T cell receptor beta chains from a single sample sequenced in a study of blood T cell repertoires in COVID-19. Profiling relied on immunoSEQ multiplex PCR, and the TCRdb table lists in-frame clones only, not all of them. The sample holds some 74,000 clones; around 69% are singletons and the top ten take roughly 15%. The sample taken for sequencing was peripheral blood. These receptors were collected from a man in his 70s with active or convalescent COVID-19.

V gene TRBV30 combines with J gene TRBJ2-1; 8 bases agree with TRBD2. J was trimmed by 7 bases and V by 2 bases; bases with no gene match: 7. CDR3 length: 14 residues. Germline loops: CDR1 GTSNPN, CDR2 SVGIG (reference sequence). CDR3 residues: CAWSTAGGWNEQFF. DNA for the CDR3: TGTGCCTGGAGTACTGCGGGGGGTTGGAATGAGCAGTTCTTC.

This clone occurred a few times. The V and J genes are TRBV12-3 or TRBV12-4 and TRBJ2-3; D is ambiguous. Trimming took 4 bases from V and 3 from J, leaving 8 bases between them. The CDR3 is 13 amino acids. CDR3 nucleotides: TGTGCCAGCAGTTATGTGGAGACAGATACGCAGTATTTT. As protein: CASSYVETDTQYF.

This clone was picked up a small number of times. J is TRBJ1-3 and V is TRBV30, with 10 bases lining up with TRBD1. This CDR3 region has 15 residues. Germline V gene sequence: CDR1 GTSNPN, CDR2 SVGIG (reference sequence). CDR3 amino acids: CAAGVGTGAGNTIYF. The CDR3 DNA is TGTGCAGCAGGGGTCGGGACAGGGGCTGGAAACACCATATATTTT.